This T cell receptor beta chain was sequenced during a study of cytomegalovirus exposure and HLA in healthy donors. General study findings and limits: There were some V segments, including TRBV6-2 and TRBV6-3, excluded as indistinguishable.

This CDR3 has 13 amino acids. Per germline, CDR1 SNHLY and CDR2 FYNNEI. The V segment lost 7 bases and the J segment 5 bases; nucleotides outside the gene matches: 4. Of note for this clone: Its antigen is not identified.

A multiplex PCR was run with 60 Vbeta primers and 13 Jbeta primers. Only in-frame clones appear in the TCRdb table, and some are missing; sequencing was by immunoSEQ multiplex PCR. The data show around 120,000 clones, around two thirds seen once. Sequenced: PBMCs. V usage is TRBV2 and J usage is TRBJ2-2, with 7 bases lining up with TRBD2. The receptor's source is a woman aged 40 to 50 in good health and CMV-seropositive. This CDR3 is CASTGRRTGELFF. The CDR3 nucleotides read TGTGCCAGCACCGGGAGGAGGACCGGGGAGCTGTTTTTT.